This T cell receptor (beta chain) was retrieved from a study of blood T cell repertoires in COVID-19. Whole-study context: Samples representing acute and convalescent COVID-19 were sourced from the United States, Italy and Spain. The cDNA or gDNA used as material had been derived from T cells, B-cell-depleted T cells, or PBMCs.

In the source study's methods: Nucleated cell number was recorded as an estimate derived from reference gene primer amplification. TCRdb's table, derived via immunoSEQ multiplex PCR, lists solely in-frame clones and lacks some. V and J calls and clone size are given by that table; D and trimming were obtained from the DNA. The sample holds fewer than 100,000 clones, approximately 90% seen once. CDR3 size: 13 residues. Germline V CDR1 and CDR2: SGHDN, FVKESK. The germline V and J ends were trimmed by 9 bases and 7 bases, with 18 bases remaining between them. V usage is TRBV14 and J usage is TRBJ1-2; tentative D call: TRBD1 (5 bases). The TCR comes from a man in his 70s with acute or convalescent COVID-19. Input material: peripheral blood. CDR3 nucleotide sequence: TGTGCCAGTGGAGAAACAGGCGGGGCTGGCTACACCTTC. This gives the protein CASGETGGAGYTF.